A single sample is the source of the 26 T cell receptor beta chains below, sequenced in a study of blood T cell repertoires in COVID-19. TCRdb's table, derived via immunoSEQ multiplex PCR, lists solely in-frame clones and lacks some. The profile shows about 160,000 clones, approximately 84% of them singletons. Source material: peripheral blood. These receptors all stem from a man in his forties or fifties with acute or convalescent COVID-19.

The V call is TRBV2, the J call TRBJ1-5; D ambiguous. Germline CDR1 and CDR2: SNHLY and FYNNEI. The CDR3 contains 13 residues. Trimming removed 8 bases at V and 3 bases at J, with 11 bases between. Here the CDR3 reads CASRRDSNQPQHF. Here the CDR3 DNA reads TGTGCCAGCCGCCGGGATTCCAATCAGCCCCAGCATTTT.

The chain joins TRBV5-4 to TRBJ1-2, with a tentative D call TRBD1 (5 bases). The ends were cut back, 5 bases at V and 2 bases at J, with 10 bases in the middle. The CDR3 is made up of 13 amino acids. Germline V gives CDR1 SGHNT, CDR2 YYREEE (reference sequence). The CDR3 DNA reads TGTGCCAGCAGAGGGGTCCGCAACTATGGCTACACCTTC. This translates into CASRGVRNYGYTF.

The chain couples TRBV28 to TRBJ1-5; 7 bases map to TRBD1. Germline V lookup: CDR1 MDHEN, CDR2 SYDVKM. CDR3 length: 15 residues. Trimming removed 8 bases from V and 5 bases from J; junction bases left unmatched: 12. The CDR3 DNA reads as TGTGCCAGCGTCGCGTCAAGGGGGCGCGATCAGCCCCAGCATTTT. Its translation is CASVASRGRDQPQHF.

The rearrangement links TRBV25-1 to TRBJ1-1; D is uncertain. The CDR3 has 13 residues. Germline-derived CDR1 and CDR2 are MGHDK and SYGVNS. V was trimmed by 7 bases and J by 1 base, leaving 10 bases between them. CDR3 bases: TGTGCCAGCACCGGGAGCACGAACACTGAAGCTTTCTTT. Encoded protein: CASTGSTNTEAFF.

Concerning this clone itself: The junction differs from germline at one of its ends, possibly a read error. This CDR3 is CASEVNNGYTF. CDR3 DNA: TGTGCCAGCGAGGTTAACAATGGCTACACCTTC. J is TRBJ1-2 and V is TRBV28; D is unresolved. The germline V gene has CDR1 MDHEN and CDR2 SYDVKM. The CDR3 runs to 11 residues.

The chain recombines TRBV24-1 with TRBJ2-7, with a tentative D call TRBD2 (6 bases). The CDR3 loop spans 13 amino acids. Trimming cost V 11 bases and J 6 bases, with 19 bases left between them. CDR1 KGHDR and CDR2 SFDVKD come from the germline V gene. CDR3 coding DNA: TGTGCCAACCTGGCGGGGATTCCCCGCGAGCAGTACTTC. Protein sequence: CANLAGIPREQYF.

CDR3 DNA: TGTGCCATCCGCGGGACTAGCGGGTACAATGAGCAGTTCTTC. Its translation is CAIRGTSGYNEQFF. The V call is TRBV10-3, the J call TRBJ2-1, with 12 bases lining up with TRBD2. Trimming at V came to 8 bases and at J to 4 bases, leaving 3 bases not matched to a gene. Germline values: CDR1 ENHRY, CDR2 SYGVKD. This CDR3 contains 14 residues.

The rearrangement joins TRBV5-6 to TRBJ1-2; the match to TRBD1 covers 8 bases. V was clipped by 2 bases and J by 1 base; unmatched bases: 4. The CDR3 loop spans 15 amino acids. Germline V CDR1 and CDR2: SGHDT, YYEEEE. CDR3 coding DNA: TGTGCCAGCAGCTTTGGGACAGGTAGTAACTATGGCTACACCTTC. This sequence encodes CASSFGTGSNYGYTF.

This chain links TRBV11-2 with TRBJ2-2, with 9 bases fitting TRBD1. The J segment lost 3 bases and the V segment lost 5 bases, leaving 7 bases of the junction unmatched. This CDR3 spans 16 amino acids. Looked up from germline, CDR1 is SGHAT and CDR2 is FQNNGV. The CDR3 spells CASSVGRTGDTGELFF. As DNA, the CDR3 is TGTGCCAGCAGCGTAGGACGGACAGGGGACACCGGGGAGCTGTTTTTT.

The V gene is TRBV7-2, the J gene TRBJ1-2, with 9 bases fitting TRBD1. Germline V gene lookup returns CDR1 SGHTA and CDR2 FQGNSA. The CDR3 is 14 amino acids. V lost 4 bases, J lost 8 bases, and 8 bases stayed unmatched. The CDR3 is CASSSSGQGSGYTF. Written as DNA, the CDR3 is TGTGCCAGCAGCTCCTCCGGACAGGGGAGCGGCTACACCTTC.

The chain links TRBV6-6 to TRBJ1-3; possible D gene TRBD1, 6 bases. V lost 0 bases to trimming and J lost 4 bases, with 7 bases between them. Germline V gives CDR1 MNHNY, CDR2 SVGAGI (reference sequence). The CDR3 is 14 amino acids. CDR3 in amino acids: CASSYSGQGNTIYF. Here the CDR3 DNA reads TGTGCCAGCAGTTACTCAGGACAGGGAAACACCATATATTTT.

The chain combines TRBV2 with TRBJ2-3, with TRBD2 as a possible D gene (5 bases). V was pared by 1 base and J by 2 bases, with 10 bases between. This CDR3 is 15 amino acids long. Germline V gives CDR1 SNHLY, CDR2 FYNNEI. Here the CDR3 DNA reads TGTGCCAGCAGTGAAGGGAGCGGAGCCACAGATACGCAGTATTTT. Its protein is CASSEGSGATDTQYF.

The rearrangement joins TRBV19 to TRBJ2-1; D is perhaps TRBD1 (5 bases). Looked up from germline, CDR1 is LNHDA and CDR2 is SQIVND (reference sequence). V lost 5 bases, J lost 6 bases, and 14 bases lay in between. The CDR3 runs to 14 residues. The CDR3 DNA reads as TGTGCCAGTAGTGGGGCCCGTCAGTCCAATGAGCAGTTCTTC. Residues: CASSGARQSNEQFF.

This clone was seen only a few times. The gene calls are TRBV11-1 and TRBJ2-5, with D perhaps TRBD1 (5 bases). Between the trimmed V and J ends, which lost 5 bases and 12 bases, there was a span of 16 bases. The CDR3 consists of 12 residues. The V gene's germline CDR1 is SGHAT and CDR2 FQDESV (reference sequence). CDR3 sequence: CASSLDEGEKYF. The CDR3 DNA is TGTGCCAGCAGCCTAGACGAAGGGGAAAAGTACTTC.

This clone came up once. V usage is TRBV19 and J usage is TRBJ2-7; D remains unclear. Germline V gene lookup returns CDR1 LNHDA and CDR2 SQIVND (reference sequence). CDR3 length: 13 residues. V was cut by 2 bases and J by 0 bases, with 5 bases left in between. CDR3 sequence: CASSIYISYEQYF. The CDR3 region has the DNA TGTGCCAGTAGTATATATATCTCCTACGAGCAGTACTTC.

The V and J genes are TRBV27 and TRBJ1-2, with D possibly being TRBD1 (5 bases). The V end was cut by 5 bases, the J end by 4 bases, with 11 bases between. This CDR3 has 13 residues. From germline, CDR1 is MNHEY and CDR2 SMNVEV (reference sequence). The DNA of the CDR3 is TGTGCCAGCAGTCCCCAGGGATTCTATGGCTACACCTTC. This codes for CASSPQGFYGYTF.

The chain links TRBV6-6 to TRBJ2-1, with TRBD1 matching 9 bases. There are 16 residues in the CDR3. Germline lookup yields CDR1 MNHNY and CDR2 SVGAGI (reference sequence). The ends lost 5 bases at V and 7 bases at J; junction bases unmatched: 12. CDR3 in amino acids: CASSKGRDRVLNEQFF. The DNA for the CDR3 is TGTGCCAGCAGTAAAGGCCGGGACAGGGTGTTGAATGAGCAGTTCTTC.

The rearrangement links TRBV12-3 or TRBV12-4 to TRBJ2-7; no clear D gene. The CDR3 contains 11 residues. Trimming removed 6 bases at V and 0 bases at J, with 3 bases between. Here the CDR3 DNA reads TGTGCCAGCAGCAGCTCCTACGAGCAGTACTTC. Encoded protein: CASSSSYEQYF.

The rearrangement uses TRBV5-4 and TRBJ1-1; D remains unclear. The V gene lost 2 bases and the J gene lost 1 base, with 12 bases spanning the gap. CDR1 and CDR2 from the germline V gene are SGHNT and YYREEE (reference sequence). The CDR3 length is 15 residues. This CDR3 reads CASSLMSGGNTEAFF. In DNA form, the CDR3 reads TGTGCCAGCAGCTTAATGAGCGGCGGGAACACTGAAGCTTTCTTT. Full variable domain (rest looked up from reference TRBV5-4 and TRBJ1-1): ETGVTQSPTHLIKTRGQQVTLRCSSQSGHNTVSWYQQALGQGPQFIFQYYREEENGRGNFPPRFSGLQFPNYSSELNVNALELDDSALYLCASSLMSGGNTEAFFGQGTRLTVV.

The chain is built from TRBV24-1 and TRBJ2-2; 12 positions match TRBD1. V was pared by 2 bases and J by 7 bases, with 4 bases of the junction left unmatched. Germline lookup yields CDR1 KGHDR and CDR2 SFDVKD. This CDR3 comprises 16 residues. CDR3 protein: CATSDWDRGRSGELFF. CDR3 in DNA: TGTGCCACCAGTGATTGGGACAGGGGGCGAAGCGGGGAGCTGTTTTTT.

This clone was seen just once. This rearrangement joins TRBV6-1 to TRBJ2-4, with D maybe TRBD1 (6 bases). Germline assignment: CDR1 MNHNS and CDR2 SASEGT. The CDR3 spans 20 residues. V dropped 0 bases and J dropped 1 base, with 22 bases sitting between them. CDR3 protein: CASSEAVQGETRGAKNIQYF. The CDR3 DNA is TGTGCCAGCAGTGAAGCGGTACAGGGTGAGACCCGTGGGGCCAAAAACATTCAGTACTTC.

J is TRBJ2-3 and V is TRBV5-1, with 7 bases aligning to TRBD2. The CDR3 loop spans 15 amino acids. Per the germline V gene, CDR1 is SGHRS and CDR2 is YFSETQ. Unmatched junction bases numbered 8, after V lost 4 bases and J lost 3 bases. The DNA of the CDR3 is TGCGCCAGCAGCAGAAACGGGGGGATGACAGATACGCAGTATTTT. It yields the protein CASSRNGGMTDTQYF.

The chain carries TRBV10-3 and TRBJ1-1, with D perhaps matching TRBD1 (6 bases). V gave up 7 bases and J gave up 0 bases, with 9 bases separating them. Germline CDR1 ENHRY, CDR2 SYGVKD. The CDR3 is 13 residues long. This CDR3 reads CAITRTVNTEAFF. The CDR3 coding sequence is TGTGCCATCACCAGGACAGTGAACACTGAAGCTTTCTTT.

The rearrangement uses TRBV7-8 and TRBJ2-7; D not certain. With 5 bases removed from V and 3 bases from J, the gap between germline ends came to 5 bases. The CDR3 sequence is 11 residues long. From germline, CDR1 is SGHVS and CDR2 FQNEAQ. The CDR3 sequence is CASSSYYEQYF. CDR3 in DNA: TGTGCCAGCAGCAGCTACTACGAGCAGTACTTC.

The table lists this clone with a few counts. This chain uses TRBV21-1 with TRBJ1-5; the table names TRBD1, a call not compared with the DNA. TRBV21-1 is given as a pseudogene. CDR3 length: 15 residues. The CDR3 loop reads CASSKETSKNQPQHF. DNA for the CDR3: TGTGCCAGCAGCAAAGAGACATCCAAAAATCAGCCCCAGCATTTT.

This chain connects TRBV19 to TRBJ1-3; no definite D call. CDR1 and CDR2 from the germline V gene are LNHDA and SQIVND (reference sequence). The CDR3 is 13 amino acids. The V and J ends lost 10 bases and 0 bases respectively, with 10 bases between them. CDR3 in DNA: TGTGCCACTAGCATCAGCTCTGGAAACACCATATATTTT. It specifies CATSISSGNTIYF.